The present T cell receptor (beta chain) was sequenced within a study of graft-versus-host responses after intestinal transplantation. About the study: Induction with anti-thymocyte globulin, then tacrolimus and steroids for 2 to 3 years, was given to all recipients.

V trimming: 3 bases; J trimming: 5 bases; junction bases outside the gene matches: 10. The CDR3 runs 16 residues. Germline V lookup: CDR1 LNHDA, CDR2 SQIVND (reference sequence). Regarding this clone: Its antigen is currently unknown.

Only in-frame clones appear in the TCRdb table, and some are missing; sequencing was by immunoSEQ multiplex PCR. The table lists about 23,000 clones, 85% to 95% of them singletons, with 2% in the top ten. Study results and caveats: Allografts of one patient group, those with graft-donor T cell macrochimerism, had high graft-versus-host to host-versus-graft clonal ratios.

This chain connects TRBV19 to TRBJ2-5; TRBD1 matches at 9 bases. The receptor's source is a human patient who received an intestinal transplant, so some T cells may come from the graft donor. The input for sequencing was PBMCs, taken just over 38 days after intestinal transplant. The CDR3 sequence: CASSIRITGGKETQYF. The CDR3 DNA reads TGTGCCAGTAGTATTAGGATAACAGGGGGCAAGGAGACCCAGTACTTC.